One sample yielded the 9 T cell receptor beta chains listed below, sequenced in a study of T cells in women clearing cervical HPV infection. Repertoires were generated with immunoSEQ multiplex PCR, while TCRdb's copy carries only in-frame clones and drops some. The repertoire shows over 15,000 clones; the top ten hold 7.2%. Source material: blood buffy coat. The receptors shown here come from a woman between 18 and 69 years old with a cervical HPV16 infection that either progressed to CIN3+ or cleared (not recorded which).

Partial CDR3 DNA: TGTGCCAGCAGCTTAAACAGGGGAAGGGAGACC. It translates to CASSLNRGRET. The entire CDR3 protein reads CASSLNRGRETQYF. The chain employs TRBV7-6 and TRBJ2-5, with TRBD1 identical over 7 bases. Sequencing ends 3 residues short of the CDR3 end; the germline J gene provides the rest. Germline assignment: CDR1 SGHVS and CDR2 FNYEAQ. J lost 5 bases, V lost 2 bases, and 5 bases had no gene match. The CDR3 contains 14 residues.

This clone counts as medium-sized by frequency. The missing CDR3 end, 3 residues past where the read stops, is filled in from the germline J gene. The genes are TRBV20-1 and TRBJ2-5; 12 bases map to TRBD1. V was pared by 0 bases and J by 6 bases, with 5 bases of the junction left unmatched. Germline V CDR1 and CDR2: DFQATT, SNEGSKA (reference sequence). This CDR3 is built from 15 residues. The CDR3 bases that were read are TGCAGTGCTAGAGACCGGGACAGGGGGCAACAGACC. Translated, it gives CSARDRDRGQQT. The CDR3 in its entirety is CSARDRDRGQQTQYF.

Notes on this clone: The read ends 3 residues early relative to the CDR3; the germline J gene fills the gap. This chain uses TRBV28 with TRBJ1-2; TRBD1 agrees at 9 bases. The CDR3 extends over 16 amino acids. Germline V gene lookup returns CDR1 MDHEN and CDR2 SYDVKM. CDR3 protein: CASSFGGQGRTLGYTF. CDR3 DNA (partial): TGTGCCAGCAGTTTTGGTGGACAGGGGAGGACGTTGGGC.

Of note for this clone: The read finishes 3 residues shy of the CDR3 end, and the germline J gene is used to complete it. This sequence joins TRBV27 and TRBJ2-3; 7 bases map to TRBD2. In germline, CDR1 is MNHEY, CDR2 SMNVEV (reference sequence). The CDR3 has 15 residues. The V segment lost 7 bases and the J segment 1 base; nucleotides outside the gene matches: 8. CDR3: CASTTLLAGTDTQYF. The part of the CDR3 DNA that was read is TGTGCCAGCACCACCTTGCTAGCGGGCACAGATACG.

Comment on this clone: Sequencing ends 3 residues short of the CDR3 end; the germline J gene provides the rest. The rearrangement links TRBV2 to TRBJ1-5, with TRBD1 matching 7 bases. Germline CDR1 and CDR2: SNHLY and FYNNEI. CDR3 size: 15 residues. Losses at the gene ends were 3 bases for V and 4 bases for J; bases not matched to a gene: 6. CDR3 loop: CASSEREGANQPQHF. Incomplete CDR3 DNA: TGTGCCAGCAGTGAGAGGGAGGGGGCAAATCAGCCC.

As regards this clone: The read terminates 3 residues before the CDR3 end, so the remaining end is supplied by the germline J gene. The chain links TRBV28 to TRBJ1-6; no clear D gene. The CDR3 extends over 12 amino acids. Germline values: CDR1 MDHEN, CDR2 SYDVKM. Trimming took off 7 bases at V and 3 bases at J, with 4 bases between the two ends. CDR3 protein: CASTVYNSPLHF. The CDR3 bases that were read are TGTGCCAGCACCGTCTATAATTCACCC.

As regards this clone: The sequenced fragment ends 3 residues before the CDR3 boundary, so the rest is inferred from the germline J gene. The chain links TRBV12-3 or TRBV12-4 to TRBJ2-1; 7 nucleotides align to TRBD2. This CDR3 spans 18 amino acids. V was pared by 4 bases and J by 4 bases, with 16 bases of the junction left unmatched. The CDR3 is CASSSSNHRDYKYNEQFF. CDR3 DNA, as far as it was read: TGTGCCAGCAGTTCATCCAACCACCGGGACTATAAATACAATGAG.

The CDR3 DNA, read in part, is TGCGCCAGCAGCCAAGGTTCCGGGGATTTTGATGGC. Translating gives CASSQGSGDFDG. The entire CDR3 sequence reads CASSQGSGDFDGYTF. This rearrangement joins TRBV4-1 to TRBJ1-2; D remains unclear. Read sequence stops 3 residues before the CDR3 end, and the germline J gene provides the missing end. CDR1 MGHRA and CDR2 YSYEKL come from the germline V gene. V gave up 1 base and J gave up 6 bases, with 15 bases separating them. CDR3 length: 15 residues.

A remark on this clone: The missing CDR3 end, 3 residues past where the read stops, is filled in from the germline J gene. The chain links TRBV5-6 to TRBJ2-5; D may be TRBD1 (5 bases). This CDR3 region has 12 residues. Trimming removed 0 bases at V and 5 bases at J, with 5 bases between. The germline gives CDR1 SGHDT, CDR2 YYEEEE. CDR3 DNA, as far as it was read: TGTGCCAGCAGCTTGGAGGGGGAGACC. This gives the protein CASSLEGET. The complete CDR3 protein is CASSLEGETQYF.